This is a list of T cell receptor beta chains from one sample in a study of human T cells and chemical hapten exposure. TCRdb analysed the 5' RACE reads with MiXCR anew, one entry per CDR3 protein. The data show 150,000 or so distinct CDR3 sequences, around 4% seen once. The receptor set was obtained from a female donor in good health. The conserved cysteine and the conserved F or W are not part of the CDR3 here. D genes are given only for firm matches.

j_gene: TRBJ1-2
d_gene: TRBD1
v_gene: TRBV2
CDR3aa: ASRRPGQAYGYT

j_gene: TRBJ1-5
d_gene: .
v_gene: TRBV30
CDR3aa: AWSDWVNQPQH

j_gene: TRBJ2-2
d_gene: TRBD2
v_gene: TRBV5-1
CDR3aa: ASSFAGGIAGELF

j_gene: TRBJ1-2
d_gene: .
v_gene: TRBV7-2
CDR3aa: ASSFNAQANYGYT

j_gene: TRBJ2-7
d_gene: .
v_gene: TRBV4-2
CDR3aa: ASSQGGISPSYEQY

j_gene: TRBJ2-1
d_gene: .
v_gene: TRBV21-1
CDR3aa: ASSKGGGSRSYNEQF

j_gene: TRBJ1-2
d_gene: .
v_gene: TRBV3-1
CDR3aa: ASSQALDYGYT

j_gene: TRBJ1-5
d_gene: .
v_gene: TRBV12-3/TRBV12-4
CDR3aa: ASSGVLVQPQH

j_gene: TRBJ2-1
d_gene: TRBD1
v_gene: TRBV7-9
CDR3aa: ASSALEGAWDEQF

j_gene: TRBJ2-7
d_gene: .
v_gene: TRBV5-1
CDR3aa: ASQGSGRKREQY

j_gene: TRBJ2-3
d_gene: TRBD1
v_gene: TRBV12-3/TRBV12-4
CDR3aa: ASSRPGQGIDTQY

j_gene: TRBJ1-2
d_gene: TRBD1
v_gene: TRBV10-3
CDR3aa: AISESVDRNDYGYT

j_gene: TRBJ2-6
d_gene: .
v_gene: TRBV27
CDR3aa: ASSSPQPGVSGANVLT

j_gene: TRBJ2-3
d_gene: TRBD1
v_gene: TRBV4-3
CDR3aa: ASSQDGRGHGDTQY

j_gene: TRBJ1-4
d_gene: TRBD1
v_gene: TRBV5-1
CDR3aa: ASSFSGGWGEKLF

j_gene: TRBJ2-3
d_gene: TRBD2
v_gene: TRBV27
CDR3aa: ASSSRTSGGDTQY

j_gene: TRBJ2-2
d_gene: .
v_gene: TRBV11-2
CDR3aa: ASSGRRGRGVGELF

j_gene: TRBJ2-2
d_gene: .
v_gene: TRBV7-3
CDR3aa: ASSLVRRTGELF

j_gene: TRBJ1-6
d_gene: .
v_gene: TRBV7-2
CDR3aa: ASSLDLVRPALGNSPLH

j_gene: TRBJ2-5
d_gene: .
v_gene: TRBV11-2
CDR3aa: ASSPAAGQGGSETQY

j_gene: TRBJ1-5
d_gene: TRBD1
v_gene: TRBV13
CDR3aa: ASSLTGDSNQPQH

j_gene: TRBJ2-5
d_gene: .
v_gene: TRBV19
CDR3aa: ASSIGQKTETQY

j_gene: TRBJ1-5
d_gene: .
v_gene: TRBV12-3/TRBV12-4
CDR3aa: ASSFRGTLQPQH

j_gene: TRBJ1-5
d_gene: TRBD1
v_gene: TRBV19
CDR3aa: ASSPGQGENQPQH

j_gene: TRBJ2-1
d_gene: .
v_gene: TRBV7-6
CDR3aa: ASSETESYNEQF

j_gene: TRBJ1-5
d_gene: TRBD1
v_gene: TRBV12-3/TRBV12-4
CDR3aa: ASSFRGRQPQH

j_gene: TRBJ2-2
d_gene: TRBD1
v_gene: TRBV14
CDR3aa: ASSHRPTGDWTGELF

j_gene: TRBJ2-7
d_gene: .
v_gene: TRBV7-7
CDR3aa: ASSLLPPDEQY

j_gene: TRBJ2-2
d_gene: TRBD1
v_gene: TRBV19
CDR3aa: ASSWDSRYFGELF

j_gene: TRBJ1-1
d_gene: TRBD1
v_gene: TRBV7-6
CDR3aa: ASSLYNTGETEAF

j_gene: TRBJ2-7
d_gene: .
v_gene: TRBV6-5
CDR3aa: ASSYGRRSYEQY

j_gene: TRBJ1-4
d_gene: .
v_gene: TRBV15
CDR3aa: ATSRDRDRGSPRGKLF

j_gene: TRBJ2-1
d_gene: .
v_gene: TRBV21-1
CDR3aa: ASSKRSTSGIRPYNEQF

j_gene: TRBJ2-5
d_gene: TRBD2
v_gene: TRBV4-2
CDR3aa: ASSPLGSSGGSKGTQY

j_gene: TRBJ2-5
d_gene: .
v_gene: TRBV19
CDR3aa: ASRRGIQETQY

j_gene: TRBJ2-5
d_gene: .
v_gene: TRBV29-1
CDR3aa: SARQYQETQY

j_gene: TRBJ2-6
d_gene: .
v_gene: TRBV7-2
CDR3aa: ASSLGPRVGANVLT

j_gene: TRBJ2-5
d_gene: TRBD2
v_gene: TRBV6-5
CDR3aa: ASSYSRDWGGTQY

j_gene: TRBJ2-3
d_gene: .
v_gene: TRBV5-5
CDR3aa: ASSLFPRGGGTDTQY

j_gene: TRBJ1-2
d_gene: .
v_gene: TRBV7-9
CDR3aa: ASTHGDYGYT

j_gene: TRBJ1-5
d_gene: .
v_gene: TRBV19
CDR3aa: ASRPHRGYQPQH

j_gene: TRBJ1-5
d_gene: .
v_gene: TRBV28
CDR3aa: ASSYGTVNKPQH

j_gene: TRBJ2-3
d_gene: TRBD2
v_gene: TRBV7-2
CDR3aa: ASGKAGGRTDTQY

j_gene: TRBJ2-1
d_gene: TRBD2
v_gene: TRBV27
CDR3aa: ASTRMLAGGYNEQF

j_gene: TRBJ2-1
d_gene: TRBD2
v_gene: TRBV6-2/TRBV6-3
CDR3aa: ASTPLRRGGNDEQF

j_gene: TRBJ1-5
d_gene: TRBD1
v_gene: TRBV3-1
CDR3aa: ASSQKGQGMNNQPQH

j_gene: TRBJ1-6
d_gene: .
v_gene: TRBV7-8
CDR3aa: ASSLNEAQSSYNSPLH

j_gene: TRBJ2-1
d_gene: TRBD2
v_gene: TRBV27
CDR3aa: ASSLGVAGIRYNEQF